A selection of T cell receptor beta chains follows, all from one sample in a study of shared clonotypes between healthy human individuals. Assay: immunoSEQ multiplex PCR; the TCRdb copy retains only in-frame clones and omits some. Found here are approximately 720,000 clones, approximately 79% of them singletons; the top ten hold less than 2%. The specimen sequenced was memory CD4+ T cells sorted from blood. The receptors come from a woman aged 25-40 years in good health. CDR3s include the opening cysteine and the closing phenylalanine or tryptophan.

j_call	v_call	cdr3_aa
TRBJ2-4	TRBV6-1	CASSENRAVGIQYF
TRBJ2-3	TRBV4-2	CASSQGRTGFSTDTQYF
TRBJ2-7	TRBV28	CASSPDTGVPYEQYF
TRBJ1-1	TRBV18	CASSPSQGARTEAFF
TRBJ2-7	TRBV2	CASSGISSTYEQYF
TRBJ2-2	TRBV6-6	CASHPGSGGPTGELFF
TRBJ1-5	TRBV23-1	CARFPVERGNQPQHF
TRBJ2-1	TRBV4-1	CASSPIYASGRGGEQFF
TRBJ1-2	TRBV5-1	CASSLDRSHYGYTF
TRBJ1-3	TRBV6-6	CASSQGLPNSGNTIYF
TRBJ1-1	TRBV7-3	CASSATGSNTEAFF
TRBJ2-7	TRBV28	CASSLSGFSYEQYF
TRBJ1-2	TRBV25-1	CASSGGTGHGYTF
TRBJ1-5	TRBV28	CASGGAQGHQPQHF
TRBJ1-3	TRBV28	CASSIPGQGARGSGNTIYF
TRBJ1-2	TRBV29-1	CSVEAPPPRVGYTF
TRBJ2-7	TRBV5-1	CASSQGLRIGYEQYF